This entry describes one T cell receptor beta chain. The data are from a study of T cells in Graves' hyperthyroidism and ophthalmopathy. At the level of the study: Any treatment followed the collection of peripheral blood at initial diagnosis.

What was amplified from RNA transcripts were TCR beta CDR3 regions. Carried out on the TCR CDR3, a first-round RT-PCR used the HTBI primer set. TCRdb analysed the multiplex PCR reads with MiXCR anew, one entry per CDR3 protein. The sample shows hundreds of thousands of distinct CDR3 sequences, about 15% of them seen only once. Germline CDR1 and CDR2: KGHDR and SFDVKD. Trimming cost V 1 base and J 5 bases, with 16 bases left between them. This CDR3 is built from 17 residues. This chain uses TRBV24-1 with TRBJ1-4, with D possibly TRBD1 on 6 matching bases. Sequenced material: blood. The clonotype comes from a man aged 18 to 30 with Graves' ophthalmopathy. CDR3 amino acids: CATSDFQAGTQNEKLFF. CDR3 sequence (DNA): TGTGCCACCAGTGATTTCCAGGCCGGGACACAGAATGAAAAACTGTTTTTT.